A single T cell receptor beta chain is shown here with its context. This record comes from a study of shared clonotypes between healthy human individuals. Across the whole study: Three plates each covered CD4 naive and memory; CD8 naive two, CD8 memory one.

V was trimmed by 6 bases and J by 4 bases, leaving 19 bases between them. This CDR3 has 14 residues. CDR1 SQVTM and CDR2 ANQGSEA come from the germline V gene. Libraries were prepared by immunoSEQ multiplex PCR; TCRdb keeps only in-frame clonotypes and omits some of them. The table records under 1,900,000 clones, approximately 98.5% of them present only once. This receptor was taken from a man between 25 and 39 years old in good health. This chain links TRBV29-1 with TRBJ2-7, with D perhaps being TRBD1 or TRBD2 (5 bases each). Sequenced sample: naive CD4+ T cells sorted from blood. Subset denoted: CD45RA+ positively selected. The CDR3 nucleotides are TGCAGCGTCATAAACCCGGGACGGCGGTACGAGCAGTACTTC. It translates to CSVINPGRRYEQYF.